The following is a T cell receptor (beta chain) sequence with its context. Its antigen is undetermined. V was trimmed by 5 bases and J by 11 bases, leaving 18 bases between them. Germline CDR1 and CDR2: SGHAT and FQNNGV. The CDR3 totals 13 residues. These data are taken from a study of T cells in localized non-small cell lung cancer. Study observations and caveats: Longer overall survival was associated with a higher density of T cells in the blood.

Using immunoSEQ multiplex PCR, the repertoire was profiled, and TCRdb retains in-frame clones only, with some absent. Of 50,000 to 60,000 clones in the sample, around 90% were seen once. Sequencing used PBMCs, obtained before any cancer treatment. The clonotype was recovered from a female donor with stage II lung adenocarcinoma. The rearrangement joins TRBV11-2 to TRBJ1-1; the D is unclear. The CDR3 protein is CASSAAALASAFF. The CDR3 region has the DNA TGTGCCAGCAGCGCGGCAGCATTAGCGTCGGCTTTCTTT.